The rows below give T cell receptor beta chains drawn from one sample of a study of T cells in Graves' hyperthyroidism and ophthalmopathy. TCRdb reprocessed the multiplex PCR reads with MiXCR, giving one entry per CDR3 protein. The data contain almost 600,000 distinct CDR3 sequences, 40% to 55% of them singletons. Sequenced sample: peripheral blood or thyroid tissue (not recorded which). The receptors here all came from a woman under 30 with Graves' hyperthyroidism. CDR3s include the opening cysteine and the closing phenylalanine or tryptophan. D genes are given only for firm matches. Clone size appears in some rows only: once, few, many, or a class for an expanded clone.

TRBD1,TRBJ2-7,many,TRBV7-2,TGTGCCAGCAGCGTAGACAGGGGATCTTACTACGAGCAGTACTTC,CASSVDRGSYYEQYF
NA,TRBJ1-2,few,TRBV5-1,TGCGCCAGCAGCTCGGCCGGGACCGCGAGCGACTATGGCTACACCTTC,CASSSAGTASDYGYTF
NA,TRBJ1-1,NA,TRBV2,TGTGCCAGCATTCTAGCTAGTCCTGTGAACACTGAAGCTTTCTTT,CASILASPVNTEAFF
NA,TRBJ1-1,many,TRBV4-2,TGTGCCAGCAGCCAAGCCGATTCACAGAACACTGAAGCTTTCTTT,CASSQADSQNTEAFF
TRBD1,TRBJ1-2,many,TRBV11-2,TGTGCCAGCAGCTTATCCGAGGGGGCAAACTATGGCTACACCTTC,CASSLSEGANYGYTF
TRBD1,TRBJ1-2,many,TRBV24-1,TGTGCCACCAGTGATCCAACAGGGGTCGACTATGGCTACACCTTC,CATSDPTGVDYGYTF
TRBD2,TRBJ2-5,NA,TRBV7-9,TGTGCCAGCAGACCCCGGGGACTAGCGGGAGGGCAAGAGACCCAGTACTTC,CASRPRGLAGGQETQYF
NA,TRBJ1-4,NA,TRBV7-2,TGTGCCAGCACCCCACGACGAGGGGCGGGTATCGCAACTAATGAAAAACTGTTTTTT,CASTPRRGAGIATNEKLFF
NA,TRBJ1-1,many,TRBV24-1,TGTGCCGTCGCGGCGGCGAACACTGAAGCTTTCTTT,CAVAAANTEAFF
NA,TRBJ1-2,many,TRBV20-1,TGCAGTGCTCTGGGACACGATAACTATGGCTACACCTTC,CSALGHDNYGYTF
NA,TRBJ1-5,many,TRBV12-5,TGTGCTAGTGGTTTAGCAGGGCCAAATCAGCCCCAGCATTTT,CASGLAGPNQPQHF
TRBD2,TRBJ2-7,many,TRBV20-1,TGCAGTGCTAGACTAGCGGGATCCTACGAGCAGTACTTC,CSARLAGSYEQYF
NA,TRBJ1-1,many,TRBV10-2,TGCGCCAGCAGACCCGCGGGCCGTGGGAACACTGAAGCTTTCTTT,CASRPAGRGNTEAFF
NA,TRBJ2-6,NA,TRBV29-1,TGCAGCGTTAGGGCAGTGGCAAAGACTGGGGCCAACGTCCTGACTTTC,CSVRAVAKTGANVLTF
TRBD1,TRBJ1-5,many,TRBV20-1,TGCAGTGCTAGAGATAAGGGACAGACGAGCAATCAGCCCCAGCATTTT,CSARDKGQTSNQPQHF
NA,TRBJ2-7,NA,TRBV3-1,TGTGCCAGCAGCCCTCACCCTGAGGGAAACGAGCAGTACTTC,CASSPHPEGNEQYF
NA,TRBJ1-4,many,TRBV6-6,TGTGCCAGCAGTAACAGAAGAGATGAAAAACTGTTTTTT,CASSNRRDEKLFF
TRBD2,TRBJ2-6,NA,TRBV15,TGTGCCACCAGCAGAGATCGACTAGCGGGCGACGGGGCCAACGTCCTGACTTTC,CATSRDRLAGDGANVLTF
NA,TRBJ1-1,many,TRBV10-2,TGCGCCAGCAGTGATTCGGACAGAAGCAATGAAGCTTTCTTT,CASSDSDRSNEAFF
NA,TRBJ1-4,NA,TRBV20-1,TGCAGTACTAGGGAGGTTGGGAAATACACCATTCCTTTT,CSTREVGKYTIPF